Below are 6 T cell receptor beta chains sequenced from a single sample in a study of CD8 T cells in ankylosing spondylitis. TCRdb ran MiXCR on the 5' RACE reads and lists one entry per CDR3 protein. The sample holds about 260,000 distinct CDR3 sequences, roughly a quarter seen once. The sequencing sample was made of blood, either unsorted or a sorted T cell fraction (not recorded which). Receptors originate from a male donor with ankylosing spondylitis or in good health (not recorded which).

This clonotype was seen ten or more times. V usage is TRBV12-3 or TRBV12-4 and J usage is TRBJ2-3, with a possible D match to TRBD2 (6 bases). Deletions cut 3 bases from V and 5 bases from J, with 6 bases between. This CDR3 is built from 12 residues. The CDR3 protein is CASSLGGDTQYF. CDR3 nucleotides: TGTGCCAGCAGTTTGGGAGGAGATACGCAGTATTTT.

In its sample, this clonotype was seen a few times. The rearrangement joins TRBV20-1 to TRBJ2-5, with 11 bases aligning to TRBD2. The germline V gene encodes CDR1 DFQATT and CDR2 SNEGSKA (reference sequence). The junction had 14 bases not matched to a gene; V was cut back by 3 bases and J by 5 bases. This CDR3 is 17 amino acids long. The CDR3 protein is CSASGPLAGGVGETQYF. The CDR3 region has the DNA TGCAGTGCTAGCGGGCCGCTAGCGGGGGGCGTGGGGGAGACCCAGTACTTC.

The V gene is TRBV24-1, the J gene TRBJ2-3; D may be TRBD1 or TRBD2 (5 bases each). Looked up from germline, CDR1 is KGHDR and CDR2 is SFDVKD. The CDR3 runs to 13 residues. The V gene lost 0 bases and the J gene lost 7 bases, with 7 bases spanning the gap. CDR3 DNA: TGTGCCACCAGTGATTTGTGGGGGAATACGCAGTATTTT. It yields the protein CATSDLWGNTQYF.

This clonotype was detected only a few times. The rearrangement uses TRBV6-1 and TRBJ1-1, with 7 bases that match TRBD1. V lost 5 bases, J lost 1 base, and 4 bases stayed unmatched. CDR1 and CDR2 from the germline V gene are MNHNS and SASEGT. The CDR3 totals 14 residues. CDR3 sequence (DNA): TGTGCCAGCAGTACCTCAGGGGGGAACACTGAAGCTTTCTTT. Protein: CASSTSGGNTEAFF.

This rearrangement joins TRBV28 to TRBJ2-7; D remains ambiguous. In germline, CDR1 is MDHEN, CDR2 SYDVKM. The CDR3 covers 13 residues. V was shortened by 3 bases and J by 9 bases, with 15 bases between the two germline ends. CDR3 amino acids: CASSLPARPVQYF. The CDR3 DNA reads as TGTGCCAGCAGTTTGCCCGCTCGTCCGGTGCAGTACTTC.

This clonotype has just a few counts. This chain joins TRBV20-1 and TRBJ2-7; 7 bases agree with TRBD2. With 7 bases clipped from V and 2 bases from J, the junction kept 14 bases outside the gene matches. Looked up from germline, CDR1 is DFQATT and CDR2 is SNEGSKA (reference sequence). CDR3 length: 15 residues. The DNA of the CDR3 is TGCAGTGGCCTCTCCTTCGCGGGGGAAACCTACGAGCAGTACTTC. Amino acid sequence: CSGLSFAGETYEQYF.